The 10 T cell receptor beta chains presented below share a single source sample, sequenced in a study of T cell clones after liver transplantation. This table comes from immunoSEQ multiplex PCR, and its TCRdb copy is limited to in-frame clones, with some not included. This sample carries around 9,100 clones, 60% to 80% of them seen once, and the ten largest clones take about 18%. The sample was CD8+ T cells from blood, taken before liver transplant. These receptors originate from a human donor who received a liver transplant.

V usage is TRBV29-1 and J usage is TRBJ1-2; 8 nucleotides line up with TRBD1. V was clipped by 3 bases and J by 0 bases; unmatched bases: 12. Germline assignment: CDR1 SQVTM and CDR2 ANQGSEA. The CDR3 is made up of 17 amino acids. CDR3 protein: CSVEAGQGSRTNYGYTF. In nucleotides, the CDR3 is TGCAGCGTTGAGGCTGGACAGGGATCAAGAACTAACTATGGCTACACCTTC.

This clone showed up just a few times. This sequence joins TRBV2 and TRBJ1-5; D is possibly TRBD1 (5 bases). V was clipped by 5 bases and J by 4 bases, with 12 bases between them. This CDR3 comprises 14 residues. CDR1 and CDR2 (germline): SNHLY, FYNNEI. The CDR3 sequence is CASSTVTDNQPQHF. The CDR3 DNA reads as TGTGCCAGCAGTACGGTGACAGATAATCAGCCCCAGCATTTT.

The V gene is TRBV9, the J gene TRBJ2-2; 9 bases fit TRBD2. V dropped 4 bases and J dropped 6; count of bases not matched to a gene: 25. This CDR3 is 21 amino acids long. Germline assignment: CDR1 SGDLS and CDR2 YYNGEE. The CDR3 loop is CASSPQGGKVAGAGVAGELFF. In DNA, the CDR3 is TGTGCCAGCAGCCCCCAGGGGGGAAAGGTAGCGGGGGCCGGAGTCGCCGGGGAGCTGTTTTTT. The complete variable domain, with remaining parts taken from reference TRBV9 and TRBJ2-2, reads DSGVTQTPKHLITATGQRVTLRCSPRSGDLSVYWYQQSLDQGLQFLIQYYNGEERAKGNILERFSAQQFPDLHSELNLSSLELGDSALYFCASSPQGGKVAGAGVAGELFFGEGSRLTVL.

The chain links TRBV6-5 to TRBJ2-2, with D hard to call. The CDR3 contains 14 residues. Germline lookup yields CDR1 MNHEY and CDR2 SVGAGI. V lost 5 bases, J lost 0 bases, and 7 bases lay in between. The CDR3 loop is CASSDRANTGELFF. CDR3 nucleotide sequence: TGTGCCAGCAGTGATAGGGCGAACACCGGGGAGCTGTTTTTT.

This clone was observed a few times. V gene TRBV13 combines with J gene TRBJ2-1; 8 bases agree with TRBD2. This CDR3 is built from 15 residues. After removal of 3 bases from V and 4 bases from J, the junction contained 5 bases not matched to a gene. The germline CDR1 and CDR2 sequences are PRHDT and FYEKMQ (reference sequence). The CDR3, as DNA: TGTGCCAGCAGCTTTAGCGGGAAAGGGTACAATGAGCAGTTCTTC. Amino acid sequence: CASSFSGKGYNEQFF.

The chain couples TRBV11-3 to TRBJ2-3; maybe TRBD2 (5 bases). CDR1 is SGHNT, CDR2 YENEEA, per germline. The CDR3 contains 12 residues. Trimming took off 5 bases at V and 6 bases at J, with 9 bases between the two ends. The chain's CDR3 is CASSEGGDTQYF. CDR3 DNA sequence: TGTGCCAGCAGCGAGGGTGGGGATACGCAGTATTTT.

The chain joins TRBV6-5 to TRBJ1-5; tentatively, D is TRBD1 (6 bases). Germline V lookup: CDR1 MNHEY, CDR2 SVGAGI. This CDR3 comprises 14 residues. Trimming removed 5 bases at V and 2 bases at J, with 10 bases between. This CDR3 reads CASSTGWGNQPQHF. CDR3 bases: TGTGCCAGCAGTACAGGGTGGGGCAATCAGCCCCAGCATTTT.

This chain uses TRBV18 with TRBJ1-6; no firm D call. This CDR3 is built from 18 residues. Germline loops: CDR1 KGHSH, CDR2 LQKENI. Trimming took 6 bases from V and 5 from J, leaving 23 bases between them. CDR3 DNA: TGTGCCAGCTCCTCTTCAACGCCTGTGGAGGCGAATAATTCACCCCTCCACTTT. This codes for CASSSSTPVEANNSPLHF. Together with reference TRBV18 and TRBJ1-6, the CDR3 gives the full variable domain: NAGVMQNPRHLVRRRGQEARLRCSPMKGHSHVYWYRQLPEEGLKFMVYLQKENIIDESGMPKERFSAEFPKEGPSILRIQQVVRGDSAAYFCASSSSTPVEANNSPLHFGNGTRLTVT.

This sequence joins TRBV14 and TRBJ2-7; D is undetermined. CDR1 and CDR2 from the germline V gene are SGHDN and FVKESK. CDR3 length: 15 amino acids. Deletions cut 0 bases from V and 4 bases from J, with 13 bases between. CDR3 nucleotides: TGTGCCAGCAGCCAAGAGGGCGGTTTCCCTTACGAGCAGTACTTC. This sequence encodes CASSQEGGFPYEQYF.

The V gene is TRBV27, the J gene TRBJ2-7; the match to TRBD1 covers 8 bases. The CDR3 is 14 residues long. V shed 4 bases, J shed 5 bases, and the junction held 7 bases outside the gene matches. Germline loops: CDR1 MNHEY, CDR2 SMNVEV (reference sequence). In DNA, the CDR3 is TGTGCCAGCAGTTCGAGGGACAGGTTAGACGAGCAGTACTTC. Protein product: CASSSRDRLDEQYF.